This TCR beta chain was documented in a study of OX40 agonist ivuxolimab in advanced cancers. Turning to the overall study: Ivuxolimab was an agonistic, fully human IgG2 monoclonal antibody directed against OX40 (CD134), a costimulatory receptor. Intravenous ivuxolimab was administered to patients every 2 weeks at six dose levels: 0.01, 0.1, 0.3, 1.5, 3 and 10 mg/kg. Among the 52 dose-escalation patients, around 19 had hepatocellular carcinoma, roughly 15 melanoma, 9 renal cell carcinoma and 9 head and neck cancer. The dose-escalation cohort was roughly 80% male with a mean age of roughly 62 years, ranging from roughly 23 to 90. Prior anti-PD-1, anti-PD-L1 or anti-CTLA-4 therapy was permitted, and about 40% of dose-escalation patients had received checkpoint inhibitors. Partial responses occurred in three dose-escalation patients: two with cutaneous melanoma and one with hepatocellular carcinoma. Peripheral TCRbeta sequencing was intended to test whether TCR sequence diversity was altered and clonal T-cell expansion was caused by ivuxolimab. The paper reports the monotherapy dose-escalation portion (N of about 47 patients) of the phase I ivuxolimab trial.

Including cysteine and phenylalanine, the CDR3 has 15 amino acids. Just the 45-base CDR3 DNA is kept, in frame starting at base 1. The V end loses 0 bases and the J end loses 2 bases, and a stretch of 9 bases separates them. The germline V gene provides CDR1 SGDLS and CDR2 YYNGEE. Genomic DNA was isolated from the sorted cells so that the TCRbeta CDR3 region could be sequenced. The immunoSEQ Assay was used for sequencing of TCRbeta CDR3 regions. In its TCRdb copy, this immuneACCESS table keeps in-frame sequences only and misses some clones. Where compared with another copy, unresolved V genes explain less than half of these, and the others have no known cause. The sample includes 90,000 to 150,000 clones, with 75% to 90% observed a single time. The top ten constitute about 0.55% of the sample. Summary of the overall study and its limitations: In the 0.1-3.0 mg/kg groups, partial responders were among the patients with the lowest normalized peripheral clonal expansion, particularly in CD8+ T cells. At doses from 0.1 to 3.0 mg/kg, clonal expansion was seen in both CD4+ and CD8+ blood T cells between baseline and week 6. Antigen specificity was not determined for the clonally expanded peripheral T cells. After ivuxolimab, more expanded clones were found on average in CD8+ T cells than in CD4+ T cells. Low levels of normalized T-cell clonal expansion were also seen in some patients who did not respond.

Patients with a history of autoimmune disease or receiving systemic immunosuppression were excluded from the trial. Peripheral blood for TCR sequencing was drawn from every dose cohort at baseline, at cycle 4 day 1 and at cycle 7 day 1. The samples were drawn from a first-in-human, open-label, multicenter phase I dose-escalation trial of ivuxolimab. The trial enrolled adults with locally advanced or metastatic head and neck squamous cell, hepatocellular, melanoma or renal cell carcinoma. Before TCR sequencing, CD4+ T cells and CD8+ T cells were sorted from peripheral blood as separate populations. For this clone: Its antigen is still unknown. It has no much larger one-base neighbor in the sample; base qualities were not kept.

The sequence links TRBV9 to TRBJ2-1, and perhaps TRBD1 as D gene, on 5 matching bases. The receptor was isolated from an adult with an advanced solid tumor such as melanoma, head and neck, liver or kidney cancer. The material sequenced was CD4+ or CD8+ T cells sorted from blood, taken in a trial of the OX40 agonist ivuxolimab. The DNA sequence follows: TGTGCCAGCAGCGTAGCTGCAGGGCCCTACAATGAGCAGTTCTTC. Translated, this gives CASSVAAGPYNEQFF.